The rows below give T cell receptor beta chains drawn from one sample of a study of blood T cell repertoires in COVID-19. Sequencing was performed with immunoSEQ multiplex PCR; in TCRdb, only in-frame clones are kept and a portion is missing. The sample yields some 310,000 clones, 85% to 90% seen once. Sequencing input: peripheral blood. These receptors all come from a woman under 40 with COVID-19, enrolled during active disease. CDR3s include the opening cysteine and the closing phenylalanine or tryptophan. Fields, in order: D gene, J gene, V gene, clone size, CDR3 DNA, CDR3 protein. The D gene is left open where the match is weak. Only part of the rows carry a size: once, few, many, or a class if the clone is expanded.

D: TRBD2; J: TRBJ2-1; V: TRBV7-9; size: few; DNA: TGTGCCAGCAGCTTAGCGTCCCTTTTTAGCGGGAGTAAGCAGTTCTTC; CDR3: CASSLASLFSGSKQFF
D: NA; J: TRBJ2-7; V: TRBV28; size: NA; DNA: TGTGCAAGCAGGGGGGCGCCTACCTACGAGCAGTACTTC; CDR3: CASRGAPTYEQYF
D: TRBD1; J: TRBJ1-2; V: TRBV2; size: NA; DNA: TGTGCCAGCAGTAGCCCCGGGACAGGGTACGGCTACACCTTC; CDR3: CASSSPGTGYGYTF
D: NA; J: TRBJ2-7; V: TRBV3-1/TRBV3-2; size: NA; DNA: TGTGCCAGCAGCCAAGAGGAGCGTTACGAGCAGTACTTC; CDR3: CASSQEERYEQYF
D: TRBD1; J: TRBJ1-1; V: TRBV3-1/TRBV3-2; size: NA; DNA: TGTGCCAGCAGCCAAGGGTCAGGGGGGTACACTGAAGCTTTCTTT; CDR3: CASSQGSGGYTEAFF
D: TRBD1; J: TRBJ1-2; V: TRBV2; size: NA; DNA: TGTGCCAGCAAATCGGAACAGGGGGGGATCTATGGCTACACCTTC; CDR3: CASKSEQGGIYGYTF
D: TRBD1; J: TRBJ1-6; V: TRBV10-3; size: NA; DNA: TGTGCCATCAGTGGGGACAGGAGCTCCTATAATTCACCCCTCCACTTT; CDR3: CAISGDRSSYNSPLHF
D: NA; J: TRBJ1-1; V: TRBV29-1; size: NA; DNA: TGCAGCGCCGGGAAGGCGAGGGACACTGAAGCTTTCTTT; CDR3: CSAGKARDTEAFF
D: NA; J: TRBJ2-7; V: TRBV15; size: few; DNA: TGTGCCACCAGCAGAGCTGGGCAGACCTTTGACTACGAGCAGTACTTC; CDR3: CATSRAGQTFDYEQYF
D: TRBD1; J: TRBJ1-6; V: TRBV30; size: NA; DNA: TGTGCCTGGAGGACAGGGGGAAATTCACCCCTCCACTTT; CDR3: CAWRTGGNSPLHF
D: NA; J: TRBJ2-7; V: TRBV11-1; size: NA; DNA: TGTGCCAGCAGCTCCCTAAAGAGCTCCTACGAGCAGTACTTC; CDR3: CASSSLKSSYEQYF
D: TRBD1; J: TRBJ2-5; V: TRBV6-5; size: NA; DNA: TGTGCCAGCTGCGCAGGGGGCCCGCGAGAGACCCAGTACTTC; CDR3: CASCAGGPRETQYF
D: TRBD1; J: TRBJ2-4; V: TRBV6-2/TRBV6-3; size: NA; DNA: TGTGCCAGCAGTTCTGGGACAGGCCCAGCCAAAAACATTCAGTACTTC; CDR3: CASSSGTGPAKNIQYF
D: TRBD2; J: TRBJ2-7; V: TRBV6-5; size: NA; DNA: TGTGCCAGCAGGCAGACTAGCGGGATGACCTACGAGCAGTACTTC; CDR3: CASRQTSGMTYEQYF
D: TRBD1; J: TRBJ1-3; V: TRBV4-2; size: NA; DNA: TGTGCCAGCAGCCAAGACCGGGACAGGGGTGTTTCTGGAAACACCATATATTTT; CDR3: CASSQDRDRGVSGNTIYF
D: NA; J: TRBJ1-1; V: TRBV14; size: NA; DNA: TGTGCCAGCAGCAGACAGAGGAACACTGAAGCTTTCTTT; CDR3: CASSRQRNTEAFF
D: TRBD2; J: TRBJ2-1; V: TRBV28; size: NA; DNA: TGTGCCAGCAGCCAAGGACTAGCGGGAGGGCCGTACAATGAGCAGTTCTTC; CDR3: CASSQGLAGGPYNEQFF
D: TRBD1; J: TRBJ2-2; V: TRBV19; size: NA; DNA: TGTGCCAGTAGTATCAGAGGGGGCTACGGTGGATTGGCCGGGGAGCTGTTTTTT; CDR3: CASSIRGGYGGLAGELFF
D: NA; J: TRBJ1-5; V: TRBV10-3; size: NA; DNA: TGTGCCATCAGTGAGTCGAAAGGACAGAATCAGCCCCAGCATTTT; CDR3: CAISESKGQNQPQHF
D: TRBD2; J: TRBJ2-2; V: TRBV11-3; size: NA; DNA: TGTGCCAGCAGCTCCAGACTAGCGGGAGTCTCCGGGGAGCTGTTTTTT; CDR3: CASSSRLAGVSGELFF
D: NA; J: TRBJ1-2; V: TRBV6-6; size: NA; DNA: TGTGCCAGCAGTTACGTGGGAGTAGATGGCTACACCTTC; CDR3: CASSYVGVDGYTF
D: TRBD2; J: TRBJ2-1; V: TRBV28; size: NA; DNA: TGTGCCAGCAGCCCAAGCGGGAGGAACAACAATGAGCAGTTCTTC; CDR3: CASSPSGRNNNEQFF
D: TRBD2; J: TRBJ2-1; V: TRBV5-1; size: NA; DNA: TGCGCCAGCAGCTTGGGTGACCTAGCGGGAGTAAGGAATGAGCAGTTCTTC; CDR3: CASSLGDLAGVRNEQFF
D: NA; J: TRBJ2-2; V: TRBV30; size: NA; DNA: TGTGCCTGGAGTGTAGCCCCGAACACCGGGGAGCTGTTTTTT; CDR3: CAWSVAPNTGELFF
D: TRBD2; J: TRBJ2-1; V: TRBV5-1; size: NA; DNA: TGCGCCAGCAGCTTCCCAGCGGGAGAGGGGAATGAGCAGTTCTTC; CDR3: CASSFPAGEGNEQFF
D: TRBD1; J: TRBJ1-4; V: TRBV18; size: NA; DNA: TGTGCCAGCTCACCAGTCGGGGACAGAGATGCAACTAATGAAAAACTGTTTTTT; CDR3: CASSPVGDRDATNEKLFF
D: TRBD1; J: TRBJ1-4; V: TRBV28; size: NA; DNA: TGTGCCAGCAGTTCCTCCACTGGGACAGGGATTTACGGCGGAAAACTGTTTTTT; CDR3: CASSSSTGTGIYGGKLFF
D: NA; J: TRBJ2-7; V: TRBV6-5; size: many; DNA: TGTGCCAGCAGTCCCTTCTACGAGCAGTACTTC; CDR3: CASSPFYEQYF
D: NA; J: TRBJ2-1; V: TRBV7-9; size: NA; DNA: TGTGCCAGCAGCTTTTCCGGGGGAAATGAGCAGTTCTTC; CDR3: CASSFSGGNEQFF
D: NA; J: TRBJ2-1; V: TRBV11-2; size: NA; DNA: TGTGCCAGCAGCTTAGATCCCGACAATGAGCAGTTCTTC; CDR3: CASSLDPDNEQFF
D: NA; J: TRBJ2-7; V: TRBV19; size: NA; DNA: TGTGCCAGTAGGCAGAGGGCCGTGGAAACCTACGAGCAGTACTTC; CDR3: CASRQRAVETYEQYF
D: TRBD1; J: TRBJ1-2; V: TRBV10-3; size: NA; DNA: TGTGCCATCAGCCAAGGACAGGGGGATGGCCCCTATGGCTACACCTTC; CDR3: CAISQGQGDGPYGYTF
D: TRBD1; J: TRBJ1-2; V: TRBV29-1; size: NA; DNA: TGCAGCGTTACGACAGGGGCTGGCTACACCTTC; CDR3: CSVTTGAGYTF
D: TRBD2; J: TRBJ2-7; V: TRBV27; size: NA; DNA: TGTGCCAGCAGCCAAGTGGGGACTAGCGGAAGTACGTGGAACTTC; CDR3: CASSQVGTSGSTWNF
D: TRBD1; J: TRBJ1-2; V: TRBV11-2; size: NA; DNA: TGTGCCAGCAGCTTAGCTGTGACAGGGCTTCGCTCCGGCTACACCTTC; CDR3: CASSLAVTGLRSGYTF
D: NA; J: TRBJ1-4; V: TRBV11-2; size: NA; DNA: TGTGCCAGCAGCTTAGGCGGGACTAATGAAAAACTGTTTTTT; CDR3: CASSLGGTNEKLFF
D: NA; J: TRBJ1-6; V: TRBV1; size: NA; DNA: TGCACCAGCATCGCACCGGGACAGGGAAAAAATAATTCACCCCTCCACTTT; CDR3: CTSIAPGQGKNNSPLHF
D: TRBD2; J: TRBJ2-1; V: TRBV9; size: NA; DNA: TGTGCCAGCAGCGTAGCTAGCGGAGAGTACAATGAGCAGTTCTTC; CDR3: CASSVASGEYNEQFF
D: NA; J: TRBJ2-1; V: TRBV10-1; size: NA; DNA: TGCGCCAGCAGTGAGGAGTACAATGAGCAGTTCTTC; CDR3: CASSEEYNEQFF
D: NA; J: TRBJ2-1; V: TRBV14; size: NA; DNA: TGTGCCAGCAGCCCCCGGTGGGGTAGCGAGCGGGTGAATGAGCAGTTCTTC; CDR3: CASSPRWGSERVNEQFF
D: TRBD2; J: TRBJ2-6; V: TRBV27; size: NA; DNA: TGTGCCAGCAGGGGACTAGCGGGACCGTCAGCTGGGGCCAACGTCCTGACTTTC; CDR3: CASRGLAGPSAGANVLTF
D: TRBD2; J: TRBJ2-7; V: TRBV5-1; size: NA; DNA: TGCGCCAGCTCTCAGGTCGGGAGGCCCTACGAGCAGTACTTC; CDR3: CASSQVGRPYEQYF
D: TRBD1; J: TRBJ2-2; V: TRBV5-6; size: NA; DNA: TGTGCCAGCAGCTTGCCACAGGGGGCCGGGGAGCTGTTTTTT; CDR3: CASSLPQGAGELFF
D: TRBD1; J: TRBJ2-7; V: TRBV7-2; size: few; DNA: TGTGCCAGCAGCCGGGACAGGCGCGAGCAGTACTTC; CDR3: CASSRDRREQYF
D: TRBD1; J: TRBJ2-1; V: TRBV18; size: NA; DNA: TGTGCCAGCTCACCACCTGGGACAGGGTCAAGCTCCTACAATGAGCAGTTCTTC; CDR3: CASSPPGTGSSSYNEQFF
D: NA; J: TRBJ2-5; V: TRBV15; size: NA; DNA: TGTGCCACCAGCAGAGACCCTAGAGAGACCCAGTACTTC; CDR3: CATSRDPRETQYF
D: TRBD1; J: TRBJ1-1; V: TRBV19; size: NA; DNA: TGTGCCAGTAGAATAAACGTGGGACAGGTTGAAGCTTTCTTT; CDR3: CASRINVGQVEAFF